This TCR beta chain is from a study of shared clonotypes between healthy human individuals. Study at large: Each donor contributed plates that comprised three CD4 naive, three CD4 memory, two CD8 naive and one CD8 memory. Study results and limitations: Rarefaction revealed incomplete sorted-subset sequencing despite large depth. Compared with memory subsets, naive subsets generally had larger estimated richness.

V dropped 4 bases and J dropped 0 bases, with 13 bases sitting between them. The germline gives CDR1 SGHDT, CDR2 YYEEEE. The CDR3 has 15 amino acids. The input for sorted-subset replicate PCRs was approximately 200 ng DNA, around 27,000 T cell genomes. Assay used: immunoSEQ multiplex PCR; TCRdb lists only in-frame clones, some missing. Of roughly 320,000 clones listed, over 75% were seen once; the top ten hold roughly 16%. As for this clone: The antigen remains unidentified.

V and J are TRBV5-6 and TRBJ1-2, with no clear D. The receptor's source is a man between 18 and 29 years old in good health. Sequenced input: memory CD8+ T cells sorted from blood. Subset meaning: CD45RO+ cells pooled with CCR7-negative TemRA cells. This chain's CDR3 is CASSAPTGPNYGYTF. The CDR3 nucleotides are TGTGCCAGCAGCGCGCCGACTGGGCCTAACTATGGCTACACCTTC.